The 16 T cell receptor beta chains given below trace back to one sample, sequenced in a study of blood T cell repertoires in COVID-19. Profiled with immunoSEQ multiplex PCR; TCRdb holds only in-frame clones, not every one. Found here are tens of thousands of clones, roughly 90% of them singletons; the top ten hold around 40%. Input material: peripheral blood. The receptors shown here come from a man aged 55 to 70 with active or convalescent COVID-19.

This sequence joins TRBV25-1 and TRBJ2-3; no definite D call. Germline V gives CDR1 MGHDK, CDR2 SYGVNS. The length of the CDR3 is 15 residues. Between the trimmed V and J ends, which lost 2 bases and 1 base, there was a span of 10 bases. CDR3 in amino acids: CASSEGPPGTDTQYF. DNA of the CDR3: TGTGCCAGCAGTGAAGGTCCACCGGGCACAGATACGCAGTATTTT.

The chain carries TRBV5-8 and TRBJ2-3; TRBD2 aligns across 15 bases. With V trimmed by 3 bases and J by 5 bases, 10 bases remained unmatched. The CDR3 covers 18 residues. The germline V gene has CDR1 SGHTS and CDR2 YDEGEE. In DNA form, the CDR3 reads TGTGCCAGCAGCTCCGGACTAGCGGGGGGGCGTTCCGGAGATACGCAGTATTTT. It translates to CASSSGLAGGRSGDTQYF. The full variable domain, completed using reference TRBV5-8 and TRBJ2-3, is EAGVTQSPTHLIKTRGQQATLRCSPISGHTSVYWYQQALGLGLQFLLWYDEGEERNRGNFPPRFSGRQFPNYSSELNVNALELEDSALYLCASSSGLAGGRSGDTQYFGPGTRLTVL.

The CDR3 region has the DNA TGTGCCAGCAGCTTAGCGTGGGGGGGTGAAGCTTTCTTT. This encodes CASSLAWGGEAFF. J is TRBJ1-1 and V is TRBV7-2; possible D gene TRBD1, 5 bases. The V gene's germline CDR1 is SGHTA and CDR2 FQGNSA. This CDR3 spans 13 amino acids. The V and J ends lost 0 bases and 7 bases respectively, with 9 bases between them.

The rearrangement uses TRBV28 and TRBJ1-2; 12 nucleotides align to TRBD1. The CDR3 is made up of 15 amino acids. V shed 5 bases and J 7 bases; nucleotides not matched to a gene: 8. The germline V gene has CDR1 MDHEN and CDR2 SYDVKM. Here the CDR3 DNA reads TGTGCCAGCAGTGCACCGGGACAGGGGGCAGGTGGCTACACCTTC. Residues: CASSAPGQGAGGYTF.

The chain has TRBV25-1 and TRBJ2-1, with D maybe TRBD1 (6 bases). The germline V and J ends were trimmed by 10 bases and 6 bases, with 13 bases remaining between them. The germline gives CDR1 MGHDK, CDR2 SYGVNS. This CDR3 spans 12 amino acids. The CDR3 DNA sequence: TGTGCCACCATAGGACAGAGCAATGAGCAGTTCTTC. Amino acids: CATIGQSNEQFF.

The chain links TRBV9 to TRBJ2-3; perhaps TRBD2 as D (6 bases). This CDR3 has 14 residues. Per germline, CDR1 SGDLS and CDR2 YYNGEE. V dropped 4 bases and J dropped 5 bases, with 14 bases sitting between them. This chain's CDR3 is CASSLSHSGDTQYF. CDR3 DNA: TGTGCCAGCAGCCTCAGCCATAGCGGAGATACGCAGTATTTT.

This sequence joins TRBV18 and TRBJ1-6; unclear D gene. Germline CDR1 KGHSH, CDR2 LQKENI. The CDR3 is 14 residues long. Trimming removed 2 bases at V and 8 bases at J, with 10 bases between. CDR3 protein: CASSPTDGDSPLHF. CDR3 bases: TGTGCCAGCTCACCAACGGACGGGGATTCACCCCTCCACTTT.

For the CDR3, the DNA is TGTGCCAGCAGTGAAGCGTCCCGGGGTGCGGAGTACTTC. Translation gives CASSEASRGAEYF. The chain couples TRBV2 to TRBJ2-7; tentative D call: TRBD2 (5 bases). This CDR3 is 13 amino acids long. Germline V gene lookup returns CDR1 SNHLY and CDR2 FYNNEI. Between the trimmed V and J ends, which lost 0 bases and 11 bases, there was a span of 14 bases.

The chain employs TRBV27 and TRBJ1-2; TRBD1 aligns across 9 bases. V was clipped by 6 bases and J by 4 bases; unmatched bases: 6. CDR1 is MNHEY, CDR2 SMNVEV, per germline (reference sequence). This CDR3 spans 14 amino acids. The CDR3 nucleotides read TGTGCCAGCAGCTCGGGACAGGGCCGCTATGGCTACACCTTC. This translates into CASSSGQGRYGYTF.

The genes are TRBV3-1 (or the pseudogene TRBV3-2) and TRBJ2-1; the D is unclear. The CDR3 totals 15 residues. Germline V gene data show CDR1 as LGHDT and CDR2 as YNNKEL (reference sequence). V was pared by 4 bases and J by 6 bases, with 16 bases between. CDR3 region: CASSRMTAVGNEQFF. CDR3 nucleotides: TGTGCCAGCAGCCGAATGACTGCGGTGGGCAATGAGCAGTTCTTC.

The chain recombines TRBV7-2 with TRBJ1-2; TRBD1 matches at 12 bases. Germline CDR1 is SGHTA and CDR2 is FQGNSA. V gave up 5 bases and J gave up 6 bases; unmatched junction bases: 7. This CDR3 is built from 15 residues. CDR3 in DNA: TGTGCCAGCAGCACATCCGGGACAGGGGGCGATGGCTACACCTTC. It is translated as CASSTSGTGGDGYTF.

V and J are TRBV2 and TRBJ2-7; 9 bases match TRBD1. Looked up from germline, CDR1 is SNHLY and CDR2 is FYNNEI. V dropped 6 bases and J dropped 4; count of bases not matched to a gene: 7. The CDR3 consists of 14 residues. CDR3 sequence reads: CASSDDRGRYEQYF. The DNA for the CDR3 is TGTGCCAGCAGCGACGACAGGGGGAGGTACGAGCAGTACTTC.

V gene TRBV5-1 combines with J gene TRBJ1-2, with 7 bases fitting TRBD1. V lost 1 base, J lost 8 bases, and 8 bases stayed unmatched. Looked up from germline, CDR1 is SGHRS and CDR2 is YFSETQ. The CDR3 spans 14 residues. CDR3 sequence: CASSLFRQGGGYTF. In DNA, the CDR3 is TGCGCCAGCAGCTTGTTTCGACAGGGTGGCGGCTACACCTTC.

The genes are TRBV5-1 and TRBJ1-4; 7 bases map to TRBD1. The CDR3 loop spans 15 amino acids. Germline V lookup: CDR1 SGHRS, CDR2 YFSETQ. The V gene end was trimmed by 1 base and the J gene end by 6 bases; junction bases not matched to a gene: 6. In nucleotides, the CDR3 is TGCGCCAGCAGCTTGTTAGGGGGCTGGGATGAAAAACTGTTTTTT. As protein: CASSLLGGWDEKLFF. The full variable domain, rest sourced from reference TRBV5-1 and TRBJ1-4, is KAGVTQTPRYLIKTRGQQVTLSCSPISGHRSVSWYQQTPGQGLQFLFEYFSETQRNKGNFPGRFSGRQFSNSRSEMNVSTLELGDSALYLCASSLLGGWDEKLFFGSGTQLSVL.

CDR3 region: CASSVELSNTEAFF. Written as DNA, the CDR3 is TGTGCCAGCAGCGTAGAATTGAGTAACACTGAAGCTTTCTTT. V gene TRBV9 combines with J gene TRBJ1-1; D gene ambiguous. Between the trimmed V and J ends, which lost 0 bases and 2 bases, there was a span of 8 bases. CDR1 and CDR2 (germline): SGDLS, YYNGEE. The CDR3 spans 14 residues.

The rearrangement links TRBV18 to TRBJ2-2, with 7 bases lining up with TRBD1. The CDR3 has 14 residues. Germline CDR1 is KGHSH and CDR2 is LQKENI. Germline trimming cut 5 bases from V and 6 bases from J; bases unmatched to any gene: 6. CDR3 amino acids: CASSAGTEAGELFF. The CDR3 DNA follows: TGTGCCAGCTCAGCCGGGACAGAGGCCGGGGAGCTGTTTTTT.